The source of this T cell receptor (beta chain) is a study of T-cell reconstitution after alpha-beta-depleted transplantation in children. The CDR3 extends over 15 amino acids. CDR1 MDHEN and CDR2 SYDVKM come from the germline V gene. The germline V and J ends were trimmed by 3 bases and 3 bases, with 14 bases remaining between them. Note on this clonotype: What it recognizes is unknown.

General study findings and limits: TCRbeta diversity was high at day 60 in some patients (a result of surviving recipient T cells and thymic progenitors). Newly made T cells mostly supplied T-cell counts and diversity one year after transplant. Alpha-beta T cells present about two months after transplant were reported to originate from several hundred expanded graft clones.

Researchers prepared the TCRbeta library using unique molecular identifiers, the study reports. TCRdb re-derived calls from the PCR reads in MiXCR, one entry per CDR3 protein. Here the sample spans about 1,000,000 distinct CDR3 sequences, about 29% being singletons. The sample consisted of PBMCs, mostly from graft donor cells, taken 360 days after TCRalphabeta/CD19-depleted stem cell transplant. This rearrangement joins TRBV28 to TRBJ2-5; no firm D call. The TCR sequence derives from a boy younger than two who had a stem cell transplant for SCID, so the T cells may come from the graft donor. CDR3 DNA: TGTGCCAGCAGTTTTCCCTACCGGGCGAAAGAGACCCAGTACTTC. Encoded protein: CASSFPYRAKETQYF.